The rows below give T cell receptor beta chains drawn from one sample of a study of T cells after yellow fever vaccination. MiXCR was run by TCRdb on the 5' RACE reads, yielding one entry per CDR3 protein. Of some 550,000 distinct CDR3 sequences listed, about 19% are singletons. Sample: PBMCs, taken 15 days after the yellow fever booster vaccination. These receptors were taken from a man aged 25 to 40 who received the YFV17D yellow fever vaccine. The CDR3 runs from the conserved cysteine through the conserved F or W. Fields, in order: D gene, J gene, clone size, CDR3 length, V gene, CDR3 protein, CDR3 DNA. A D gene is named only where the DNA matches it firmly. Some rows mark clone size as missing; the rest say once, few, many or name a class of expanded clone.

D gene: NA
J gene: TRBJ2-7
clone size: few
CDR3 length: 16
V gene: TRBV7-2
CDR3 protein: CASSLGVGASSYEQYF
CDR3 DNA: TGTGCCAGCAGCTTAGGAGTTGGTGCCAGCTCCTACGAGCAGTACTTC

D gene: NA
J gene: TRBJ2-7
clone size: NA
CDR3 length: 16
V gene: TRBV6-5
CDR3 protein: CASSYSTGGALGEQYF
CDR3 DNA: TGTGCCAGCAGTTACTCGACTGGAGGGGCCCTCGGCGAGCAGTACTTC

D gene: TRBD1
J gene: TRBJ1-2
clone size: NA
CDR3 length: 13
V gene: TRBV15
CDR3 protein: CATSSGTGYGYTF
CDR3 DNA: TGTGCCACCAGCTCCGGGACAGGCTATGGCTACACCTTC

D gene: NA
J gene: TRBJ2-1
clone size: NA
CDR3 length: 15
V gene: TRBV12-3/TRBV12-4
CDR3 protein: CASIEAASSYNEQFF
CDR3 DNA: TGTGCCAGCATCGAAGCGGCTAGCTCCTACAATGAGCAGTTCTTC

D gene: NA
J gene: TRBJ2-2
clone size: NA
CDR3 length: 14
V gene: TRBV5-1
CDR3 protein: CASSFFDNTGELFF
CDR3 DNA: TGCGCCAGCAGCTTCTTCGATAACACCGGGGAGCTGTTTTTT

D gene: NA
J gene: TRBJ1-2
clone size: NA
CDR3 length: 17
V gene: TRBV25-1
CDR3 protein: CASSDQGLRAARDGYTF
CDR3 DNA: TGTGCCAGCAGTGATCAAGGCCTCAGGGCTGCAAGGGATGGCTACACCTTC

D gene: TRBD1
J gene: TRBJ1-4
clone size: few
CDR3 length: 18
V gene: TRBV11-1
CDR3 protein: CASSSDRGKVTTNEKLFF
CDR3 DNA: TGTGCCAGCAGCTCGGACAGGGGGAAGGTTACAACTAATGAAAAACTGTTTTTT

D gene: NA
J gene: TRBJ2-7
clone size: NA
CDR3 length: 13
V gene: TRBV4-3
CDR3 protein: CASSPQGADEQYF
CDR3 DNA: TGCGCCAGCAGCCCCCAGGGAGCTGACGAGCAGTACTTC

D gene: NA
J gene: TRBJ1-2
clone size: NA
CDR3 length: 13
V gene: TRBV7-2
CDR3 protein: CASSYGVVDGYTF
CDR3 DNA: TGTGCCAGCAGCTACGGGGTAGTTGATGGCTACACCTTC

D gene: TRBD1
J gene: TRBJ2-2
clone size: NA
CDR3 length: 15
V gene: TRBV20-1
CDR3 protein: CSAREGQWDTGELFF
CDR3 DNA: TGCAGTGCTAGAGAGGGACAGTGGGACACCGGGGAGCTGTTTTTT

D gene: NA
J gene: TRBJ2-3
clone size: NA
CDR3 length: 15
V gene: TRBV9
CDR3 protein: CASSVEVGESDTQYF
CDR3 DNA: TGTGCCAGCAGCGTAGAGGTCGGGGAGTCAGATACGCAGTATTTT

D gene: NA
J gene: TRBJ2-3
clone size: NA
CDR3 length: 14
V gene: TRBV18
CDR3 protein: CASSQLGGTDTQYF
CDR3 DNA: TGTGCCAGCTCCCAACTCGGGGGCACAGATACGCAGTATTTT

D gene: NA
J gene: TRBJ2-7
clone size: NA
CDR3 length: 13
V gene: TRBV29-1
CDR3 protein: CSVEGARGGEQYF
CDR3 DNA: TGCAGCGTTGAAGGAGCCAGGGGCGGCGAGCAGTACTTC

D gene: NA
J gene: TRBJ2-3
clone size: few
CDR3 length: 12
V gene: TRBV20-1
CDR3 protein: CSADALTDTQYF
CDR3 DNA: TGCAGTGCCGACGCCCTCACAGATACGCAGTATTTT

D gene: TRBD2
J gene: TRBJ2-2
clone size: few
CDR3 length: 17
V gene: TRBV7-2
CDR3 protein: CASSWGGLASNTGELFF
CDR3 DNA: TGTGCCAGCAGCTGGGGGGGACTAGCCTCGAACACCGGGGAGCTGTTTTTT

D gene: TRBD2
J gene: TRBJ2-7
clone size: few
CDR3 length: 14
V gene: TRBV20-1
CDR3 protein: CSASSLAGGGEQYF
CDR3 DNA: TGCAGTGCTAGCTCTCTAGCGGGAGGCGGGGAGCAGTACTTC

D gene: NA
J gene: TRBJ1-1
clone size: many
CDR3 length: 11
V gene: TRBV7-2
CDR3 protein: CASSLVGGAFF
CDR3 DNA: TGTGCCAGCAGCTTAGTGGGCGGGGCTTTCTTT

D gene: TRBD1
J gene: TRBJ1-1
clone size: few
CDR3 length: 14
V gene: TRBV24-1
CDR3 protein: CAVSDGTGVTEAFF
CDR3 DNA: TGTGCCGTATCGGACGGGACAGGGGTCACTGAAGCTTTCTTT

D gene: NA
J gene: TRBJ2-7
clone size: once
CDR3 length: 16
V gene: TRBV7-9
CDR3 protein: CASSLDHSGKSYEQYF
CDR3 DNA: TGTGCCAGCAGCTTAGATCACAGCGGAAAATCCTACGAGCAGTACTTC

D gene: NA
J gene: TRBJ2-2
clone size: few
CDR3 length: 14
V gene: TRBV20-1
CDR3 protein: CSARGSGYTGELFF
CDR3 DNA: TGCAGTGCTAGAGGCAGCGGTTACACCGGGGAGCTGTTTTTT

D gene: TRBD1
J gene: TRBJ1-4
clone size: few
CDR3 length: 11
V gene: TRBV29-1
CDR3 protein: CSAELTGQVDW
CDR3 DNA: TGCAGCGCTGAACTTACGGGACAGGTCGATTGG

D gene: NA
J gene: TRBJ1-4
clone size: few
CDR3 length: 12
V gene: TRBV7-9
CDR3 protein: CASSLSVEKLFF
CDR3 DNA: TGTGCCAGCAGCTTATCCGTAGAAAAACTGTTTTTT

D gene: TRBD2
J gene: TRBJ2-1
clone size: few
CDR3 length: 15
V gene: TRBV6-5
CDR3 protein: CASKQLAGGGNEQFF
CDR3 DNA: TGTGCCAGCAAACAACTAGCGGGAGGCGGCAATGAGCAGTTCTTC

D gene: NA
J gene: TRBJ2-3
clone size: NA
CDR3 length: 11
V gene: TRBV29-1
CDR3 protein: CSVVYTDTQYF
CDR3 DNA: TGCAGCGTTGTATACACAGATACGCAGTATTTT

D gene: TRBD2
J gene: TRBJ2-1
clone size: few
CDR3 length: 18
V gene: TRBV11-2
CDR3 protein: CASSLHLSGKSSYNEQFF
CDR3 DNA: TGTGCCAGCAGCCTACACCTTAGCGGGAAGAGCTCCTACAATGAGCAGTTCTTC

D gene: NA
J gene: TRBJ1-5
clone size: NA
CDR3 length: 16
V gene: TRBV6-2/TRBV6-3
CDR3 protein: CASSYLKVGSNQPQHF
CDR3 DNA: TGTGCCAGCAGTTATCTGAAGGTGGGGAGCAATCAGCCCCAGCATTTT

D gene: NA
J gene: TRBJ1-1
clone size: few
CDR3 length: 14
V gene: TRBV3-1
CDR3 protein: CASSQPGWDTEAFF
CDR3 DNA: TGTGCCAGCAGCCAACCAGGGTGGGACACTGAAGCTTTCTTT

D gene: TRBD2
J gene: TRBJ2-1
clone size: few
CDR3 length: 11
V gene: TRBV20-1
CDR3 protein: CSGLALNEQFF
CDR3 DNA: TGCAGTGGACTAGCTCTTAATGAGCAGTTCTTC

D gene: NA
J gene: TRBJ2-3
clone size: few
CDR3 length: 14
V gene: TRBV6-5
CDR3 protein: CASSYVGVTDTQYF
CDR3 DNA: TGTGCCAGCAGTTACGTTGGAGTCACAGATACGCAGTATTTT

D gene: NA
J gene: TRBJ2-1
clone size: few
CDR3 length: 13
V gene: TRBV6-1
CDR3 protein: CAPLSEPGYEQFF
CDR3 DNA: TGTGCCCCCCTCTCGGAACCCGGCTATGAGCAGTTCTTC

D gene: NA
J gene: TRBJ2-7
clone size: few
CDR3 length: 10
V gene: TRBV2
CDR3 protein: CASRGKEQYF
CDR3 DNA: TGTGCCAGCAGGGGGAAGGAGCAGTACTTC

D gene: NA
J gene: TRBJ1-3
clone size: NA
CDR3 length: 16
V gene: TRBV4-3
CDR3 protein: CASSQEHKSSGNTIYF
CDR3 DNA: TGCGCCAGCAGCCAAGAGCACAAGTCTAGTGGAAACACCATATATTTT

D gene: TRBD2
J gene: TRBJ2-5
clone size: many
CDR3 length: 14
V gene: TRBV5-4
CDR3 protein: CASSRPGLQETQYF
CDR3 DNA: TGTGCCAGCAGCCGACCGGGACTACAAGAGACCCAGTACTTC

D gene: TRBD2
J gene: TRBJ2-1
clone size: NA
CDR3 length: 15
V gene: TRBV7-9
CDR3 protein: CASSLRREGGNEQFF
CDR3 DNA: TGTGCCAGCAGCTTAAGGCGGGAGGGTGGGAATGAGCAGTTCTTC

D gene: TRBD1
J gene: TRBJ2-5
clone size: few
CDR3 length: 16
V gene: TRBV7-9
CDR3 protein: CASSLPRDRGQETQYF
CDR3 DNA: TGTGCCAGCAGCCTACCACGGGACAGGGGGCAAGAGACCCAGTACTTC

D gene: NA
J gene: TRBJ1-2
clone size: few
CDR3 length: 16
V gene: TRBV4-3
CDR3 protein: CASSQSDSKGAYGYTF
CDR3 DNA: TGCGCCAGCAGTCAATCAGACAGCAAGGGCGCCTATGGCTACACCTTC

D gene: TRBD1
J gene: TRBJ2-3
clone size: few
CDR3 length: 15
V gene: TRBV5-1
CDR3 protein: CASSHWDRVTDTQYF
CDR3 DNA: TGCGCCAGCAGCCACTGGGACAGGGTTACAGATACGCAGTATTTT

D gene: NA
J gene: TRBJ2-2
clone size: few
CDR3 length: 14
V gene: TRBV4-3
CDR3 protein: CASSHQPNTGELFF
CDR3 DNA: TGCGCCAGCAGCCACCAACCGAACACCGGGGAGCTGTTTTTT

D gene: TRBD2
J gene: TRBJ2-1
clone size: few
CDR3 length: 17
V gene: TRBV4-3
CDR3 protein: CASSQVQVAGGGYEQFF
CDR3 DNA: TGCGCCAGCAGCCAGGTCCAGGTAGCGGGAGGTGGTTATGAGCAGTTCTTC

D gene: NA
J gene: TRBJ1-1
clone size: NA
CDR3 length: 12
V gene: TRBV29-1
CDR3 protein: CSGGRGNTEAFF
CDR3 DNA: TGCAGCGGGGGACGGGGGAACACTGAAGCTTTCTTT

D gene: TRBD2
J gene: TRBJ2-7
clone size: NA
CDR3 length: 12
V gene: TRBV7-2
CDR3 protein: CASSLPGGEQYF
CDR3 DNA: TGTGCCAGCAGCCTCCCCGGGGGGGAGCAGTACTTC

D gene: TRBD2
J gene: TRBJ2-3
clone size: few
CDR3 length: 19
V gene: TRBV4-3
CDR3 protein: CASSQVRRLAAADTDTQYF
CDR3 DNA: TGCGCCAGCAGCCAAGTAAGGAGACTAGCGGCGGCTGACACAGATACGCAGTATTTT

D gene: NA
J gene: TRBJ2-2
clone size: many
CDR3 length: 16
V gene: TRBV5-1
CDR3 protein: CASSPRTTSNTGELFF
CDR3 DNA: TGCGCCAGCAGTCCGAGGACAACTTCGAACACCGGGGAGCTGTTTTTT

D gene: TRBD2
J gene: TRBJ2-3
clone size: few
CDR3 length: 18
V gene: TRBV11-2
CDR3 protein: CASSLQGQAGGSWDTQYF
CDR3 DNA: TGTGCCAGCAGCTTACAAGGGCAAGCGGGAGGGTCTTGGGATACGCAGTATTTT

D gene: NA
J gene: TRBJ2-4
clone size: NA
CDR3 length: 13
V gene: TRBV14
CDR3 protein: CASSQGRTNIQYF
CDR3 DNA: TGTGCCAGCAGCCAAGGAAGGACCAACATTCAGTACTTC

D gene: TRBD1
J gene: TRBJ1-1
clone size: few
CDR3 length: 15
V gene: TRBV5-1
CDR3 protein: CASTPQGARDTEAFF
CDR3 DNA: TGCGCCAGCACTCCGCAGGGGGCGCGGGACACTGAAGCTTTCTTT

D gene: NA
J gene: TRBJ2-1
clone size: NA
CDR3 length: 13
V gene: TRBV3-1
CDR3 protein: CASSLLALNEQFF
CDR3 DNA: TGTGCCAGCAGTCTCCTAGCTCTCAATGAGCAGTTCTTC

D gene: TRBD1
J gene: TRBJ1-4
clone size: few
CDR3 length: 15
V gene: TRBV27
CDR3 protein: CASSFRGGGNEKLFF
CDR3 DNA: TGTGCCAGCAGTTTTAGAGGGGGCGGGAATGAAAAACTGTTTTTT

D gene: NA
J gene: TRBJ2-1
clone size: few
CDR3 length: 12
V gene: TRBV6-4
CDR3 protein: CASSEVAGEQFF
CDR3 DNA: TGTGCCAGCAGTGAGGTTGCTGGTGAGCAGTTCTTC

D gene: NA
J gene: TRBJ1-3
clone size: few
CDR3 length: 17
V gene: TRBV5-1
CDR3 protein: CASSLETAFFSGNTIYF
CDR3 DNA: TGCGCCAGCAGCTTGGAGACAGCCTTCTTCTCTGGAAACACCATATATTTT

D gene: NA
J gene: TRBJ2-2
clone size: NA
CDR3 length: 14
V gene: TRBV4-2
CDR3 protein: CASSQTRDTGELFF
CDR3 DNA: TGTGCCAGCAGCCAAACCCGGGACACCGGGGAGCTGTTTTTT

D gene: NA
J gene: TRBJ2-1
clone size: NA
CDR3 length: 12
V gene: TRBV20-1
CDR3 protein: CSASLPAPGQFF
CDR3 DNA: TGCAGTGCTAGTCTCCCCGCCCCGGGGCAGTTCTTC

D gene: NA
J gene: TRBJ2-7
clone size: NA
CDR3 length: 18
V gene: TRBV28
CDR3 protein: CASRVTGWAAQTSYEQYF
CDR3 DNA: TGTGCCAGCAGGGTCACAGGGTGGGCAGCCCAAACCTCCTACGAGCAGTACTTC

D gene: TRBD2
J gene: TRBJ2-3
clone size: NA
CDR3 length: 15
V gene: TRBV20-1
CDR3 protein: CSARDSGRARDTQYF
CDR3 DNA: TGCAGTGCTAGAGACAGCGGGAGGGCCCGGGATACGCAGTATTTT

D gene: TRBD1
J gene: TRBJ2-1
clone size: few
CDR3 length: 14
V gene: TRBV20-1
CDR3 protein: CSAQGQLHYNEQFF
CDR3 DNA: TGCAGTGCTCAGGGACAGCTGCACTACAATGAGCAGTTCTTC

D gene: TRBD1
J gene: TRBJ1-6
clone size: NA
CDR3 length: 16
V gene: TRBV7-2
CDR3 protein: CASSAWTGPRRSPLHF
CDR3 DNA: TGTGCCAGCAGCGCATGGACAGGGCCGAGGCGTTCACCCCTCCACTTT